A single sample is the source of the 20 T cell receptor beta chains below, sequenced in a study of blood T cell repertoires in COVID-19. The data were produced by immunoSEQ multiplex PCR, yet TCRdb's version contains in-frame clones alone and is incomplete. Of about 440,000 clones in the sample, roughly 90% were seen once. The source material was peripheral blood. The receptor set was obtained from a woman under 40 with acute or convalescent COVID-19.

To note about this clone: Its ends do not fully match the called genes, so a read error is possible. The rearrangement uses TRBV9 and TRBJ2-3; 11 bases are shared with TRBD2. The V gene's germline CDR1 is SGDLS and CDR2 YYNGEE. The CDR3 length is 13 residues. The CDR3 region is CASSGGGTDTQYF. In DNA form, the CDR3 reads TGTGCCAGTAGCGGGGGGGGCACAGATACGCAGTATTTT.

The chain recombines TRBV10-3 with TRBJ1-2; perhaps TRBD1 as D (6 bases). CDR3 length: 15 amino acids. The ends were cut back, 7 bases at V and 7 bases at J, with 22 bases in the middle. Per germline, CDR1 ENHRY and CDR2 SYGVKD. The DNA for the CDR3 is TGTGCCATCAACCCCTCCGGGGGGGCCAATGTTGGCTACACCTTC. Its protein product is CAINPSGGANVGYTF.

The CDR3 DNA is TGTGCCAGCAGCCGCGGGACTAGCGGGGGGCGGGCCGGGGAGCTGTTTTTT. This sequence encodes CASSRGTSGGRAGELFF. The chain couples TRBV3-1 (or the pseudogene TRBV3-2) to TRBJ2-2, with TRBD2 matching over 15 bases. Trimming cost V 4 bases and J 6 bases; bases outside gene matches: 6. Germline CDR1 and CDR2: LGHDT and YNNKEL (reference sequence). The CDR3 consists of 17 residues.

The chain uses TRBV19 and TRBJ1-5; 9 nucleotides match TRBD1. After removal of 8 bases from V and 4 bases from J, the junction contained 9 bases not matched to a gene. Per the germline V gene, CDR1 is LNHDA and CDR2 is SQIVND (reference sequence). The length of the CDR3 is 15 residues. CDR3 amino acids: CASLTRGQGNQPQHF. CDR3 nucleotide sequence: TGTGCCAGTCTTACACGTGGACAGGGGAATCAGCCCCAGCATTTT.

In this sample, this clone turned up once. V gene TRBV27 combines with J gene TRBJ2-7, with D maybe TRBD1 (6 bases). V lost 4 bases and J 5 bases, leaving 12 bases between the germline ends. The CDR3 covers 13 residues. Germline V gives CDR1 MNHEY, CDR2 SMNVEV (reference sequence). The CDR3 DNA follows: TGTGCCAGCAGTTCAGGGGCTATCAACGAGCAGTACTTC. Translation gives CASSSGAINEQYF.

As DNA, the CDR3 is TGTGCCTGGAATGGGCGGGCCTTAGCCAAAAACATTCAGTACTTC. Protein sequence: CAWNGRALAKNIQYF. The chain has TRBV30 and TRBJ2-4; a possible D gene is TRBD2 (5 bases). With 4 bases removed from V and 0 bases from J, the gap between germline ends came to 13 bases. The CDR3 consists of 15 residues. Germline lookup yields CDR1 GTSNPN and CDR2 SVGIG (reference sequence).

The chain combines TRBV2 with TRBJ1-2; D not resolved. The CDR3 contains 14 residues. Trimming took 3 bases from V and 2 from J, leaving 10 bases between them. Germline CDR1 is SNHLY and CDR2 is FYNNEI. For the CDR3, the DNA is TGTGCCAGCAGTGAGCAGAATACGAACTATGGCTACACCTTC. Residues: CASSEQNTNYGYTF.

The genes are TRBV7-3 and TRBJ2-3; 9 bases fit TRBD2. J gave up 4 bases and V 3 bases, and 14 bases lay outside the gene matches. The V gene's germline CDR1 is SGHTA and CDR2 FQGTGA. This CDR3 contains 18 residues. The CDR3 reads CASSFAGGAYIGADTQYF. The CDR3 nucleotides are TGTGCCAGCAGCTTTGCGGGGGGGGCTTATATAGGGGCAGATACGCAGTATTTT.

The genes are TRBV18 and TRBJ2-7; TRBD1 matches at 7 bases. CDR3 size: 15 residues. V lost 2 bases and J lost 0; bases outside the gene matches: 4. Germline loops: CDR1 KGHSH, CDR2 LQKENI. The CDR3 DNA reads as TGTGCCAGCTCACCAAGGACAGGTCTCTCCTACGAGCAGTACTTC. Translated: CASSPRTGLSYEQYF.

The chain combines TRBV5-6 with TRBJ1-4; 7 bases line up with TRBD1. The CDR3 consists of 13 residues. J lost 8 bases, V lost 4 bases, and 5 bases had no gene match. Germline V gives CDR1 SGHDT, CDR2 YYEEEE. CDR3 protein: CASSVHRGEKLFF. CDR3 bases: TGTGCCAGCAGCGTTCACAGGGGAGAAAAACTGTTTTTT.

The V and J genes are TRBV24-1 and TRBJ1-5, with D maybe TRBD1 (6 bases). This CDR3 has 12 residues. Germline CDR1 KGHDR, CDR2 SFDVKD. Between the trimmed V and J ends, which lost 10 bases and 4 bases, there was a span of 10 bases. CDR3 nucleotides: TGTGCCACAGCTACAGGGAATCAGCCCCAGCATTTT. Amino acid sequence: CATATGNQPQHF.

V gene TRBV11-2 combines with J gene TRBJ2-1; D not resolved. Germline V CDR1 and CDR2: SGHAT, FQNNGV. This CDR3 contains 17 residues. V shed 2 bases and J shed 0 bases, with 14 bases lying between them. CDR3 sequence: CASSLLGGDSSYNEQFF. For the CDR3, the DNA is TGTGCCAGCAGCTTACTCGGCGGCGATAGCTCCTACAATGAGCAGTTCTTC.

This clone has ten or more counts. The V gene is TRBV7-9, the J gene TRBJ1-5, with 8 bases identical to TRBD1. Germline CDR1 is SEHNR and CDR2 is FQNEAQ (reference sequence). The length of the CDR3 is 13 residues. Germline trimming cut 9 bases from V and 7 bases from J; bases unmatched to any gene: 8. CDR3 DNA sequence: TGTGCCAGTACGGACAGGGAAGGACAGCCCCAGCATTTT. Amino acids: CASTDREGQPQHF.

V usage is TRBV5-3 and J usage is TRBJ1-2; D gene unclear. Being an ORF, TRBV5-3 has a function that is uncertain. The CDR3 is 15 amino acids. Trimming took off 2 bases at V and 4 bases at J, with 15 bases between the two ends. CDR3 DNA sequence: TGTGCCAGAAGCTTACGGATTAGCGAGGCCTATGGCTACACCTTC. It codes for CARSLRISEAYGYTF.

The V and J genes are TRBV11-3 and TRBJ2-1; 10 nucleotides match TRBD2. The CDR3 sequence is 15 residues long. V was pared by 1 base and J by 9 bases, with 6 bases of the junction left unmatched. Per germline, CDR1 SGHNT and CDR2 YENEEA. The CDR3 nucleotides are TGTGCCAGCAGCTTAGTGAGCGGGGGGGTCCCTGAGCAGTTCTTC. Translation gives CASSLVSGGVPEQFF.

The chain links TRBV2 to TRBJ1-4; possibly TRBD1 for D (5 bases). CDR1 is SNHLY, CDR2 FYNNEI, per germline. This CDR3 spans 14 amino acids. Trimming took 7 bases from V and 1 from J, leaving 10 bases between them. The CDR3 loop reads CASIRVLTNEKLFF. CDR3 coding DNA: TGTGCCAGCATCAGGGTTCTAACTAATGAAAAACTGTTTTTT.

The V and J genes are TRBV20-1 and TRBJ2-2; D gene ambiguous. Between the trimmed V and J ends, which lost 3 bases and 1 base, there was a span of 9 bases. This CDR3 has 14 amino acids. The germline CDR1 and CDR2 sequences are DFQATT and SNEGSKA (reference sequence). The DNA of the CDR3 is TGCAGTGCTAGTGGCGACTTGAACACCGGGGAGCTGTTTTTT. This gives the protein CSASGDLNTGELFF.

This clone was recorded only once. This chain connects TRBV7-9 to TRBJ2-2, with 8 bases matching TRBD1. The CDR3 runs 15 residues. Germline CDR1 reads SEHNR; CDR2 reads FQNEAQ (reference sequence). V was clipped by 4 bases and J by 2 bases; unmatched bases: 3. The CDR3 DNA follows: TGTGCCAGCAGCTCGGACAGGGTCAACACCGGGGAGCTGTTTTTT. Protein product: CASSSDRVNTGELFF.

The chain couples TRBV4-1 to TRBJ2-7; 9 positions agree with TRBD2. The CDR3 totals 16 residues. Germline V gene sequence: CDR1 MGHRA, CDR2 YSYEKL. The J segment lost 2 bases and the V segment lost 3 bases, leaving 8 bases of the junction unmatched. CDR3 in amino acids: CASSHGRIAGAYEQYF. The CDR3 nucleotides are TGCGCCAGCAGCCATGGACGGATAGCGGGGGCCTACGAGCAGTACTTC.

This chain joins TRBV6-5 and TRBJ2-1, with a weak D call TRBD2 (6 bases). Between the trimmed V and J ends, which lost 6 bases and 6 bases, there was a span of 15 bases. Germline V CDR1 and CDR2: MNHEY, SVGAGI. The length of the CDR3 is 14 residues. CDR3 loop: CASSHKLALNEQFF. In DNA form, the CDR3 reads TGTGCCAGCAGCCATAAACTAGCCCTCAATGAGCAGTTCTTC.